The clone carrying this T cell receptor (beta chain) has only a few counts. TCRdb reanalysed the RT-PCR reads using MiXCR and keeps one entry per CDR3 protein. The sample contains 800,000 to 1,000,000 distinct CDR3 sequences, more than 15% of which appear only once. This sample is part of a study of patients and donors after allogeneic stem cell transplantation. Germline V lookup: CDR1 DFQATT, CDR2 SNEGSKA (reference sequence). V was clipped by 3 bases and J by 7 bases; unmatched bases: 10. This CDR3 contains 14 residues. This clonotype originated in a human donor who was either an allogeneic HSCT recipient or a stem cell or donor lymphocyte infusion donor (not recorded which). It is not recorded whose cells these are; they may come from a transplant donor. V is TRBV20-1 and J is TRBJ2-7, with 9 bases that match TRBD2. Sequencing used blood, either unsorted or a sorted T cell fraction (not recorded which). The CDR3 protein is CSARMVAGEGEQYF. CDR3 DNA sequence: TGCAGTGCTAGGATGGTAGCGGGGGAAGGTGAGCAGTACTTC.